The table lists the clone carrying this T cell receptor (beta chain) with many counts. V was shortened by 3 bases and J by 8 bases, with 14 bases between the two germline ends. Germline V gene lookup returns CDR1 SEHNR and CDR2 FQNEAQ (reference sequence). This CDR3 is 14 amino acids long. This sample is part of a study of T cell repertoires in cytomegalovirus infection. TCRdb re-derived calls from the reads in MiXCR, one entry per CDR3 protein. The data show hundreds of thousands of distinct CDR3 sequences, roughly a sixth seen once. The TCR originated in a human donor in good health (CMV status not recorded). Some clones in this sample may be carry-over from other donors' samples. The chain uses TRBV7-9 and TRBJ2-1, with D possibly being TRBD2 (5 bases). Sequenced: PBMCs. The CDR3, as DNA: TGTGCCAGCAGCTTTCCCGGGAATGGGGATGAGCAGTTCTTC. Translating it yields CASSFPGNGDEQFF.